The source of this T cell receptor beta chain is a study of radiotherapy plus CTLA-4 blockade in lung cancer. Study-level information: Among all patients, about 19% showed objective responses, while roughly 31% had disease control.

The method was immunoSEQ multiplex PCR; TCRdb's version includes in-frame clones alone and lacks a portion of them. The sample shows some 110,000 clones, 80% to 90% of them seen only once. The CDR3 is 16 amino acids. The J segment lost 4 bases and the V segment lost 8 bases, leaving 7 bases of the junction unmatched. CDR1 is WSHSY and CDR2 is SAAADI in the germline V gene. About this clone: Its target is unknown.

General study results and limits: Interferon-beta and early blood T cell clone dynamics reportedly predicted response best.

Source: peripheral blood, taken from a patient treated with radiotherapy plus ipilimumab. The chain employs TRBV10-2 and TRBJ2-1, with TRBD2 matching 14 bases. The sequence derives from a human donor with non-small cell lung cancer that progressed on radiotherapy plus ipilimumab. The CDR3 DNA reads TGCGCCAGCGGGGGGACTAGCGGGAGAAGATACAATGAGCAGTTCTTC. This sequence encodes CASGGTSGRRYNEQFF.